A selection of T cell receptor beta chains follows, all from one sample in a study of T cells in Graves' hyperthyroidism and ophthalmopathy. TCRdb independently ran MiXCR on the multiplex PCR reads; one entry per CDR3 protein. Among 300,000 to 500,000 distinct CDR3 sequences listed, roughly 13% were seen once. The sequenced material came from blood. The receptors were gathered from a man aged 45-60 years with Graves' ophthalmopathy. The CDR3 runs from the conserved cysteine through the conserved F or W. The order of the fields is J gene, clone size, D gene, CDR3 length, V gene, CDR3 DNA, CDR3 protein. A D gene is named only where the DNA matches it firmly. Not every row has a clone size; where given, it reads once, few, many or a size class.

J gene: TRBJ1-2; clone size: few; D gene: -; CDR3 length: 14; V gene: TRBV4-1; CDR3 DNA: TGCGCCAGCAGCCAAGGGGCAGGGGACTATGGCTACACCTTC; CDR3 protein: CASSQGAGDYGYTF
J gene: TRBJ1-6; clone size: many; D gene: -; CDR3 length: 12; V gene: TRBV7-2; CDR3 DNA: TGTGCCAGCAGCTTAGGATCTTCACCCCTCCACTTT; CDR3 protein: CASSLGSSPLHF
J gene: TRBJ1-5; clone size: -; D gene: -; CDR3 length: 13; V gene: TRBV6-1; CDR3 DNA: TGTGCCAGTATGGAGCGGGGGAATCAGCCCCAGCATTTT; CDR3 protein: CASMERGNQPQHF
J gene: TRBJ2-1; clone size: few; D gene: -; CDR3 length: 11; V gene: TRBV2; CDR3 DNA: TGTGCCGGCAGTTGGCGTACAGGGCAGTTCTTC; CDR3 protein: CAGSWRTGQFF
J gene: TRBJ1-1; clone size: many; D gene: -; CDR3 length: 14; V gene: TRBV11-2; CDR3 DNA: TGTGCCAGCAGCCAGTCATGGATGAACACTGAAGCTTTCTTT; CDR3 protein: CASSQSWMNTEAFF
J gene: TRBJ1-1; clone size: few; D gene: -; CDR3 length: 13; V gene: TRBV19; CDR3 DNA: TGTGCCAGTAGTATAGTAACGGGGAAAGAAGCTTTCTTT; CDR3 protein: CASSIVTGKEAFF
J gene: TRBJ2-3; clone size: many; D gene: TRBD2; CDR3 length: 16; V gene: TRBV7-8; CDR3 DNA: TGTGCCAGCAGCTTAATTTCGGGAGGACTCACAGATACGCAGTATTTT; CDR3 protein: CASSLISGGLTDTQYF
J gene: TRBJ2-7; clone size: many; D gene: TRBD1; CDR3 length: 15; V gene: TRBV3-1; CDR3 DNA: TGTGCCAGCAGCCGGGGGACAGGGGGAACCTACGAGCAGTACTTC; CDR3 protein: CASSRGTGGTYEQYF
J gene: TRBJ2-1; clone size: few; D gene: TRBD1; CDR3 length: 15; V gene: TRBV14; CDR3 DNA: TGTGCCAGCAGCCAACTGACAGGGGGAGGCAATGAGCAGTTCTTC; CDR3 protein: CASSQLTGGGNEQFF
J gene: TRBJ2-7; clone size: many; D gene: -; CDR3 length: 14; V gene: TRBV6-1; CDR3 DNA: TGTGCCACGAGGCCACCTGGGAACTCCTACGAGCAGTACTTC; CDR3 protein: CATRPPGNSYEQYF
J gene: TRBJ2-2; clone size: -; D gene: -; CDR3 length: 13; V gene: TRBV14; CDR3 DNA: TGTGCCAGCAATGCAGGGGGGACCGGGGAGCTGTTTTTT; CDR3 protein: CASNAGGTGELFF
J gene: TRBJ2-6; clone size: few; D gene: TRBD1; CDR3 length: 19; V gene: TRBV3-1; CDR3 DNA: TGTGCCAGCAGCCCAATTGGGACAGGGCTGCCCTCTGGGGCCAACGTCCTGACTTTC; CDR3 protein: CASSPIGTGLPSGANVLTF
J gene: TRBJ2-1; clone size: -; D gene: TRBD2; CDR3 length: 14; V gene: TRBV24-1; CDR3 DNA: TGTGCCACCCGCGTGGGAGGGTCCTACAATGAGCAGTTCTTC; CDR3 protein: CATRVGGSYNEQFF
J gene: TRBJ2-7; clone size: -; D gene: -; CDR3 length: 13; V gene: TRBV20-1; CDR3 DNA: TGCAGCCCAAAGCAGGACAGCCCATACGAGCAGTACTTC; CDR3 protein: CSPKQDSPYEQYF
J gene: TRBJ2-7; clone size: -; D gene: TRBD1; CDR3 length: 14; V gene: TRBV20-1; CDR3 DNA: TGCAGTGCTAGAGATAGTAAAGACAGGGCCGAGCAGTACTTC; CDR3 protein: CSARDSKDRAEQYF
J gene: TRBJ1-1; clone size: many; D gene: TRBD1; CDR3 length: 14; V gene: TRBV6-1; CDR3 DNA: TGTGCCAGCATTCCGGACAGGATGTACACTGAAGCTTTCTTT; CDR3 protein: CASIPDRMYTEAFF
J gene: TRBJ2-5; clone size: many; D gene: -; CDR3 length: 13; V gene: TRBV2; CDR3 DNA: TGTGCCAGCACCGGGACCCCAGGCGCGACCCAGTACTTC; CDR3 protein: CASTGTPGATQYF
J gene: TRBJ1-1; clone size: many; D gene: -; CDR3 length: 15; V gene: TRBV3-1; CDR3 DNA: TGTGCCAGCAGCCATGAAGGGCCCAAGAACACTGAAGCTTTCTTT; CDR3 protein: CASSHEGPKNTEAFF
J gene: TRBJ2-5; clone size: many; D gene: TRBD2; CDR3 length: 12; V gene: TRBV5-5; CDR3 DNA: TGTGCCAGCACGTTGCGGGGGGAGACCCAGTACTTC; CDR3 protein: CASTLRGETQYF
J gene: TRBJ2-7; clone size: few; D gene: TRBD2; CDR3 length: 15; V gene: TRBV4-1; CDR3 DNA: TGCGCCAGCAGCCAAGAGGTAGCGGGAGTACGGGAGCAGTACTTC; CDR3 protein: CASSQEVAGVREQYF
J gene: TRBJ2-1; clone size: few; D gene: -; CDR3 length: 15; V gene: TRBV3-1; CDR3 DNA: TGTGCCAGCAGCTCTGAGCGGCTGTCCTACAATGAGCAGTTCTTC; CDR3 protein: CASSSERLSYNEQFF
J gene: TRBJ2-7; clone size: once; D gene: -; CDR3 length: 16; V gene: TRBV11-2; CDR3 DNA: TGTGCCAGCAGCTTAGAGGGTATCGGGCCCTCCTACGAGCAGTACTTC; CDR3 protein: CASSLEGIGPSYEQYF
J gene: TRBJ2-2; clone size: few; D gene: TRBD1; CDR3 length: 14; V gene: TRBV5-1; CDR3 DNA: TGCGCCAGCGCTCCCGACAGGGGGACCGGGGAGCTGTTTTTT; CDR3 protein: CASAPDRGTGELFF
J gene: TRBJ2-3; clone size: -; D gene: -; CDR3 length: 15; V gene: TRBV7-2; CDR3 DNA: TGTGCCAGCAGCTTAGAGGCTGCTAGCACAGATACGCAGTATTTT; CDR3 protein: CASSLEAASTDTQYF
J gene: TRBJ2-7; clone size: -; D gene: -; CDR3 length: 14; V gene: TRBV12-3/TRBV12-4; CDR3 DNA: TGTGCCAGCAGAGGAGGGACTCCAGACTACGAGCAGTACTTC; CDR3 protein: CASRGGTPDYEQYF
J gene: TRBJ2-2; clone size: -; D gene: -; CDR3 length: 13; V gene: TRBV6-1; CDR3 DNA: TGTGCCAGCCTGGGACCGAACACCGGGGAGCTGTTTTTT; CDR3 protein: CASLGPNTGELFF
J gene: TRBJ2-7; clone size: -; D gene: -; CDR3 length: 14; V gene: TRBV20-1; CDR3 DNA: TGCAGTGCTTTACCGGGACCGGCCGCCTACGAGCAGTACTTC; CDR3 protein: CSALPGPAAYEQYF
J gene: TRBJ1-5; clone size: many; D gene: -; CDR3 length: 13; V gene: TRBV28; CDR3 DNA: TGTGCCAGCAGTTTCGGGAGCAATCAGCCCCAGCATTTT; CDR3 protein: CASSFGSNQPQHF
J gene: TRBJ2-1; clone size: many; D gene: -; CDR3 length: 12; V gene: TRBV7-2; CDR3 DNA: TGTGCCAGCAGTGGGGTCTACAATGAGCAGTTCTTC; CDR3 protein: CASSGVYNEQFF
J gene: TRBJ2-7; clone size: few; D gene: -; CDR3 length: 13; V gene: TRBV3-1; CDR3 DNA: TGTGCCAGCGGGAAGGGGTTCTCCTACGAGCAGTACTTC; CDR3 protein: CASGKGFSYEQYF
J gene: TRBJ1-6; clone size: -; D gene: -; CDR3 length: 16; V gene: TRBV12-3/TRBV12-4; CDR3 DNA: TGTGCCAGCAGACCTGGGTCTCAGGGATGGCATTCACCCCTCCACTTT; CDR3 protein: CASRPGSQGWHSPLHF
J gene: TRBJ2-3; clone size: many; D gene: -; CDR3 length: 14; V gene: TRBV6-1; CDR3 DNA: TGTGCCAGCAGTGAAGGGGGGTTCACAGATACGCAGTATTTT; CDR3 protein: CASSEGGFTDTQYF
J gene: TRBJ2-7; clone size: many; D gene: -; CDR3 length: 12; V gene: TRBV30; CDR3 DNA: TGTGCCTGGAGTGATAGGAACTACGAGCAGTACTTC; CDR3 protein: CAWSDRNYEQYF
J gene: TRBJ2-3; clone size: many; D gene: -; CDR3 length: 15; V gene: TRBV7-8; CDR3 DNA: TGTGCCAGCGGACGAGGGGGGAGCCGCACAGATACGCAGTATTTT; CDR3 protein: CASGRGGSRTDTQYF
J gene: TRBJ2-1; clone size: -; D gene: TRBD2; CDR3 length: 20; V gene: TRBV9; CDR3 DNA: TGTGCCAGCAGCGTAGATGTGGGACTAGCGGGAGGGCCCTCCTACAATGAGCAGTTCTTC; CDR3 protein: CASSVDVGLAGGPSYNEQFF
J gene: TRBJ2-3; clone size: many; D gene: -; CDR3 length: 13; V gene: TRBV11-3; CDR3 DNA: TGTGCCAGCAGCCAGACTAGTATGGATACGCAGTATTTT; CDR3 protein: CASSQTSMDTQYF
J gene: TRBJ2-1; clone size: many; D gene: TRBD2; CDR3 length: 18; V gene: TRBV7-8; CDR3 DNA: TGTGCCAGCAGCTCCGTACTTGGGACTAGCGGGAGGGTGGTTGAGCAGTTCTTC; CDR3 protein: CASSSVLGTSGRVVEQFF
J gene: TRBJ2-3; clone size: -; D gene: TRBD2; CDR3 length: 15; V gene: TRBV5-1; CDR3 DNA: TGCGCCAGCAGCCCCGGGACTACTAAACAAGATACGCAGTATTTT; CDR3 protein: CASSPGTTKQDTQYF
J gene: TRBJ2-1; clone size: many; D gene: -; CDR3 length: 16; V gene: TRBV6-1; CDR3 DNA: TGTGCCAGCAGTCGCCGATCTGGACTGAGTTACAATGAGCAGTTCTTC; CDR3 protein: CASSRRSGLSYNEQFF
J gene: TRBJ1-2; clone size: few; D gene: -; CDR3 length: 13; V gene: TRBV5-1; CDR3 DNA: TGCGCCAGCAGCTTGGGAATAACATATGGCTACACCTTC; CDR3 protein: CASSLGITYGYTF
J gene: TRBJ1-2; clone size: -; D gene: TRBD1; CDR3 length: 13; V gene: TRBV29-1; CDR3 DNA: TGCAGCGTTTCCCGGGACAGGGGTTTTGGCTACACCTTC; CDR3 protein: CSVSRDRGFGYTF
J gene: TRBJ2-3; clone size: few; D gene: TRBD1; CDR3 length: 15; V gene: TRBV19; CDR3 DNA: TGTGCCAGTAGTATTATACAGGGGGGCACAGATACGCAGTATTTT; CDR3 protein: CASSIIQGGTDTQYF
J gene: TRBJ1-4; clone size: many; D gene: TRBD1; CDR3 length: 16; V gene: TRBV20-1; CDR3 DNA: TGCAGTGCTAGAGGGTTGGGACAGCCAACTAATGAAAAACTGTTTTTT; CDR3 protein: CSARGLGQPTNEKLFF
J gene: TRBJ1-5; clone size: many; D gene: -; CDR3 length: 15; V gene: TRBV7-9; CDR3 DNA: TGTGCCAGCAGCTTAGATCAGGGTTCGAGGTGGCCCCAGCATTTT; CDR3 protein: CASSLDQGSRWPQHF
J gene: TRBJ2-3; clone size: -; D gene: -; CDR3 length: 14; V gene: TRBV11-2; CDR3 DNA: TGTGCCAGCAGCTTAGTCTGGACAGCGGATACGCTGTATTTT; CDR3 protein: CASSLVWTADTLYF
J gene: TRBJ1-2; clone size: many; D gene: TRBD1; CDR3 length: 18; V gene: TRBV30; CDR3 DNA: TGTGCCTGGAGTGTTCCCCTGGACAGGGACTACTCCAACTATGGCTACACCTTC; CDR3 protein: CAWSVPLDRDYSNYGYTF